This entry concerns a single T cell receptor (beta chain). This specimen comes from a study of blood T cell repertoires in COVID-19. On the study more broadly: T cells, B-cell-depleted T cells, or PBMCs supplied cDNA or gDNA.

This CDR3 region has 19 residues. Germline V gene lookup returns CDR1 SGHRS and CDR2 YFSETQ. V lost 4 bases and J lost 1; bases outside the gene matches: 10. Patients at the Seattle site were enrolled during active infection and followed longitudinally. Source study methods: Reference gene primers were amplified, and this amplification served to estimate nucleated cell counts. TCRdb's copy holds only in-frame clones and misses some; the assay was immunoSEQ multiplex PCR. V, J and clone size were drawn from that table, and D and trimming were deduced from the DNA. The sample comprises almost 250,000 clones, 86% of which are singletons, and around 6% rests with the top ten.

The source is a woman older than 75 with COVID-19, enrolled during active disease. The chain has TRBV5-1 and TRBJ2-3, with 15 bases matching TRBD2. Source material: peripheral blood. CDR3 nucleotide sequence: TGCGCCAGCAGCCGGACTAGCGGGGGGGCCTACACTGGCACAGATACGCAGTATTTT. Protein: CASSRTSGGAYTGTDTQYF.